One sample yielded the 27 T cell receptor beta chains listed below, sequenced in a study of cytomegalovirus exposure and HLA in healthy donors. The PCR contained 60 Vbeta and 13 Jbeta primers. Using immunoSEQ multiplex PCR, the repertoire was profiled, and TCRdb retains in-frame clones only, with some absent. The sample records 75,000 to 100,000 clones, around 75% being singletons. The sample taken for sequencing was PBMCs. The origin of the receptors is a man aged 18 to 35 in good health and CMV-seropositive.

The genes are TRBV5-1 and TRBJ2-7; TRBD1 agrees at 9 bases. V shed 2 bases, J shed 2 bases, and the junction held 2 bases outside the gene matches. Germline V CDR1 and CDR2: SGHRS, YFSETQ. The CDR3 consists of 14 residues. The CDR3 bases are TGCGCCAGCAGCTTCCGGGACAGGGCCTACGAGCAGTACTTC. Translated, it gives CASSFRDRAYEQYF.

This chain uses TRBV30 with TRBJ1-2; D might be TRBD1 (5 bases). The germline V gene has CDR1 GTSNPN and CDR2 SVGIG (reference sequence). CDR3 length equals 14 residues. The V gene lost 0 bases and the J gene lost 2 bases, with 10 bases spanning the gap. The CDR3 region is CAWSVRRGNYGYTF. The CDR3 coding sequence is TGTGCCTGGAGTGTGAGAAGGGGAAACTATGGCTACACCTTC. Drawing the rest from reference TRBV30 and TRBJ1-2, the complete variable domain is SQTIHQWPATLVQPVGSPLSLECTVEGTSNPNLYWYRQAAGRGLQLLFYSVGIGQISSEVPQNLSASRPQDRQFILSSKKLLLSDSGFYLCAWSVRRGNYGYTFGSGTRLTVV.

The chain couples TRBV27 to TRBJ2-1, with D unclear. Germline V gives CDR1 MNHEY, CDR2 SMNVEV (reference sequence). The ends were cut back, 4 bases at V and 7 bases at J, with 17 bases in the middle. CDR3 size: 15 residues. CDR3 region: CASSSPLRLINEQFF. Written as DNA, the CDR3 is TGTGCCAGCAGTTCCCCACTCAGGCTGATTAATGAGCAGTTCTTC.

This clone was detected only once. This chain connects TRBV11-2 to TRBJ2-7; 10 nucleotides match TRBD1. CDR3 length equals 13 residues. The ends lost 5 bases at V and 4 bases at J; junction bases unmatched: 2. Germline CDR1 and CDR2: SGHAT and FQNNGV. The CDR3 loop reads CASSPGQGYEQYF. CDR3 coding DNA: TGTGCCAGCAGCCCGGGACAGGGGTACGAGCAGTACTTC.

In its sample, this clone was seen once. The chain employs TRBV27 and TRBJ1-3, with D maybe TRBD1 (5 bases). Germline CDR1 and CDR2: MNHEY and SMNVEV (reference sequence). The CDR3 runs to 14 residues. V dropped 5 bases and J dropped 6 bases, with 14 bases sitting between them. This CDR3 is CASSRGGDVNTIYF. The CDR3 coding sequence is TGTGCCAGCAGTCGCGGGGGGGACGTAAACACCATATATTTT.

V usage is TRBV27 and J usage is TRBJ1-2, with D unresolved. Germline values: CDR1 MNHEY, CDR2 SMNVEV (reference sequence). V gave up 2 bases and J gave up 4 bases, with 8 bases separating them. CDR3 length: 13 amino acids. The CDR3, as DNA: TGTGCCAGCAGTTTAGGCGGGTCCTATGGCTACACCTTC. This codes for CASSLGGSYGYTF.

The chain couples TRBV14 to TRBJ1-2; D remains unclear. The CDR3 sequence is 16 residues long. Trimming pared 0 bases from V and 6 bases from J, leaving 17 bases between. Germline V gene data show CDR1 as SGHDN and CDR2 as FVKESK. The CDR3 DNA reads as TGTGCCAGCAGCCAAGAGGGCGGATTGCCGGAGGATGGCTACACCTTC. Translating gives CASSQEGGLPEDGYTF. The variable domain in full, with the rest retrieved from reference TRBV14 and TRBJ1-2, is EAGVTQFPSHSVIEKGQTVTLRCDPISGHDNLYWYRRVMGKEIKFLLHFVKESKQDESGMPNNRFLAERTGGTYSTLKVQPAELEDSGVYFCASSQEGGLPEDGYTFGSGTRLTVV.

The chain has TRBV7-2 and TRBJ2-1; possibly TRBD2 for D (7 bases). The CDR3 runs 15 residues. Germline V CDR1 and CDR2: SGHTA, FQGNSA. V shed 4 bases and J shed 2 bases, with 12 bases lying between them. The CDR3 here is CASSYGGRTYNEQFF. The CDR3 DNA sequence: TGTGCCAGCAGCTACGGGGGGCGCACCTACAATGAGCAGTTCTTC.

This rearrangement joins TRBV5-1 to TRBJ1-6; 7 bases agree with TRBD1. V was pared by 4 bases and J by 13 bases, with 17 bases of the junction left unmatched. CDR3 length: 16 amino acids. In germline, CDR1 is SGHRS, CDR2 YFSETQ. The DNA for the CDR3 is TGCGCCAGCAGCCACACAGGGGTAGGGCCGAGTGAGCCCCTCCACTTT. As protein: CASSHTGVGPSEPLHF.

The chain uses TRBV10-1 and TRBJ2-5, with D unresolved. Trimming stripped 6 bases from V and 5 bases from J, with 10 bases between. The CDR3 totals 12 residues. From germline, CDR1 is WNHNN and CDR2 SYGVQD (reference sequence). The CDR3 sequence is CASSSGLETQYF. As DNA, the CDR3 is TGCGCCAGCAGCTCGGGTCTTGAGACCCAGTACTTC.

This clone has only one observation. The chain combines TRBV7-9 with TRBJ1-5; 10 positions agree with TRBD1. CDR3 length: 16 residues. The germline gives CDR1 SEHNR, CDR2 FQNEAQ (reference sequence). The V segment lost 4 bases and the J segment 6 bases; nucleotides outside the gene matches: 9. CDR3 nucleotides: TGTGCCAGCAGCTCATCCCCGGGACAGGGGAGTCAGCCCCAGCATTTT. Translating gives CASSSSPGQGSQPQHF.

V is TRBV5-1 and J is TRBJ1-2; the match to TRBD1 covers 9 bases. The V gene's germline CDR1 is SGHRS and CDR2 YFSETQ. The V and J ends lost 4 bases and 4 bases, in that order; junction bases with no gene match: 8. The CDR3 contains 15 residues. The CDR3 region is CASSITGGGSYGYTF. CDR3 nucleotide sequence: TGCGCCAGCAGCATAACAGGGGGCGGTTCCTATGGCTACACCTTC.

V is TRBV29-1 and J is TRBJ1-1; D possibly corresponds to TRBD1 (5 bases). V was pared by 3 bases and J by 3 bases, with 8 bases between. The CDR3 has 12 amino acids. Per the germline V gene, CDR1 is SQVTM and CDR2 is ANQGSEA. The CDR3, as DNA: TGCAGCGTTGACGGGGGAGACACTGAAGCTTTCTTT. Residues: CSVDGGDTEAFF.

V gene TRBV2 combines with J gene TRBJ2-2; no definite D call. The CDR3 has 15 amino acids. The V gene's germline CDR1 is SNHLY and CDR2 FYNNEI. V dropped 1 base and J dropped 1 base, with 7 bases sitting between them. The CDR3 here is CASSEVPMNTGELFF. CDR3 coding DNA: TGTGCCAGCAGTGAAGTACCTATGAACACCGGGGAGCTGTTTTTT.

This sequence joins TRBV18 and TRBJ1-3; 10 nucleotides line up with TRBD1. CDR3 length: 16 amino acids. V trimming: 6 bases; J trimming: 2 bases; junction bases outside the gene matches: 7. The germline CDR1 and CDR2 sequences are KGHSH and LQKENI. This CDR3 reads CASSPGTGDAGNTIYF. The CDR3 coding sequence is TGTGCCAGCTCTCCGGGGACAGGGGACGCTGGAAACACCATATATTTT.

V usage is TRBV27 and J usage is TRBJ1-1; 10 bases map to TRBD1. Germline values: CDR1 MNHEY, CDR2 SMNVEV (reference sequence). The CDR3 consists of 16 residues. J lost 2 bases, V lost 4 bases, and 7 bases had no gene match. The CDR3 reads CASSSDRGRGNTEAFF. The CDR3 DNA reads TGTGCCAGCAGTTCCGACAGGGGGCGCGGAAACACTGAAGCTTTCTTT.

A few counts support this clone. The chain recombines TRBV28 with TRBJ2-1; 15 nucleotides line up with TRBD2. After removal of 1 base from V and 7 bases from J, the junction contained 2 bases not matched to a gene. The CDR3 spans 16 residues. Germline V gene data show CDR1 as MDHEN and CDR2 as SYDVKM. The CDR3 nucleotides are TGTGCCAGCAGTTTATCGGGACTAGCGGGGGGTAATGAGCAGTTCTTC. It is translated as CASSLSGLAGGNEQFF.

The chain combines TRBV21-1 with TRBJ1-1; the D call of TRBD1 is as the table states it, not checked on the DNA. TRBV21-1 is a pseudogene. The CDR3 has 15 residues. The CDR3 region has the DNA TGTGCCAGCAGCGAATCGACAGGGAGGTGCACTGAAGCTTTCTTT. Protein: CASSESTGRCTEAFF.

This clone has only a few counts. The chain combines TRBV28 with TRBJ2-3; D possibly corresponds to TRBD2 (6 bases). Germline values: CDR1 MDHEN, CDR2 SYDVKM. The germline V and J ends were trimmed by 3 bases and 0 bases, with 13 bases remaining between them. The CDR3 is 16 amino acids. CDR3 nucleotide sequence: TGTGCCAGCAGTTTCGGAGCGGGTGGGAGCACAGATACGCAGTATTTT. Its protein is CASSFGAGGSTDTQYF.

The V and J genes are TRBV6-7 and TRBJ2-1, with D perhaps matching TRBD2 (6 bases). TRBV6-7 is an ORF; its function is uncertain. The CDR3 length is 17 residues. V lost 6 bases, J lost 6 bases, and 24 bases lay in between. As DNA, the CDR3 is TGTGCCAGCAGGCGCCGGGACTCGCCCCCTTTTGGCAATGAGCAGTTCTTC. Translating it yields CASRRRDSPPFGNEQFF.

This clone was recorded a few times. The chain uses TRBV9 and TRBJ1-6, with D uncertain. The CDR3 totals 13 residues. V was clipped by 3 bases and J by 6 bases, with 7 bases between them. Germline V CDR1 and CDR2: SGDLS, YYNGEE. This CDR3 is CASSESFNSPLHF. In DNA, the CDR3 is TGTGCCAGCAGCGAGAGCTTTAATTCACCCCTCCACTTT.

Only a few counts were recorded for this clone. The rearrangement links TRBV6-5 to TRBJ2-7, with a tentative D call TRBD1 (6 bases). V was trimmed by 1 base and J by 1 base, leaving 11 bases between them. This CDR3 has 15 residues. Germline V lookup: CDR1 MNHEY, CDR2 SVGAGI. For the CDR3, the DNA is TGTGCCAGCAGTTACTGGGCACAGGGTTCCTACGAGCAGTACTTC. This gives the protein CASSYWAQGSYEQYF.

J is TRBJ2-5 and V is TRBV7-9; D is possibly TRBD1 (6 bases). Germline CDR1 is SEHNR and CDR2 is FQNEAQ (reference sequence). The CDR3 covers 15 residues. The V and J ends lost 2 bases and 2 bases respectively, with 12 bases between them. In nucleotides, the CDR3 is TGTGCCAGCAGCTTAATAACAGGGCGTCAAGAGACCCAGTACTTC. This sequence encodes CASSLITGRQETQYF.

This chain links TRBV4-1 with TRBJ2-7; 7 bases agree with TRBD1. There are 16 residues in the CDR3. CDR1 is MGHRA, CDR2 YSYEKL, per germline. Trimming at V came to 4 bases and at J to 2 bases, leaving 11 bases not matched to a gene. CDR3 region: CASSPKSGTATYEQYF. The CDR3 DNA reads TGCGCCAGCAGCCCAAAGTCCGGGACAGCTACCTACGAGCAGTACTTC.

The chain has TRBV16 and TRBJ1-2; tentative D call: TRBD1 (6 bases). Germline CDR1 KGHSY, CDR2 FQNENV. This CDR3 has 16 amino acids. V was pared by 0 bases and J by 1 base, with 12 bases between. The CDR3 DNA sequence: TGTGCCAGCAGCCAATCAATACAGGGAGTTAACTATGGCTACACCTTC. Its translation is CASSQSIQGVNYGYTF.

V usage is TRBV6-1 and J usage is TRBJ1-5, with 10 bases that match TRBD1. CDR3 length equals 15 residues. The trim removed 2 bases at V and 5 bases at J, leaving 3 bases unmatched. Germline-derived CDR1 and CDR2 are MNHNS and SASEGT. Written as DNA, the CDR3 is TGTGCCAGCAGTGAACGAGACAGGGGGCATCAGCCCCAGCATTTT. This encodes CASSERDRGHQPQHF.

This clone was observed a handful of times. J is TRBJ1-1 and V is TRBV6-1, with D maybe TRBD1 (5 bases). Trimming stripped 8 bases from V and 6 bases from J, with 10 bases between. Germline CDR1 reads MNHNS; CDR2 reads SASEGT. The CDR3 runs 11 residues. CDR3 residues: CASRSGAEAFF. For the CDR3, the DNA is TGTGCCAGCCGGTCGGGGGCTGAAGCTTTCTTT.